Below, one T cell receptor beta chain is given with its context. Its antigen specificity is not known. There are no base qualities to consult, and no much larger clone falls within one base. V is pared back by 5 bases and J by 8 bases, with 16 bases lying between the germline termini. The CDR3, from cysteine to phenylalanine, totals 14 residues. The read is trimmed to its CDR3 DNA, 42 bases read in frame from base 1. CDR1 SGHAT and CDR2 FQNNGV were looked up in the germline V gene. The library was produced with the immunoSEQ multiplex PCR assay. For the multiplex PCR, a mixture combining 60 forward primers for TCR Vbeta segments and 13 reverse primers for TCR Jbeta segments was used. A multiplex PCR assay on genomic DNA amplified the CDR3 region of rearranged TCR beta genes. On the Illumina HiSeq System, the amplified TCR beta libraries were sequenced as 87-base-pair reads. In the source study's methods: A later analysis counted about 76 million unique TCR beta chains across the 700 or so repertoires, and some 11 million of these chains were shared by at least two donors. To remove PCR and sequencing errors, raw reads were error-corrected and collapsed into unique sequences using a nearest-neighbor algorithm that merged closely related sequences. To assign V, D and J gene segments, CDR3 sequences were aligned to IMGT reference sequences. For a sequence to be retained, at least a six-nucleotide match to both a V gene segment and a J gene segment was required. A rearrangement counted as productive if the CDR3 had no stop codons and remained in frame with V and J, and every other rearrangement counted as non-productive. Following IMGT convention, CDR3 was defined as the stretch from the second conserved V-encoded cysteine to the conserved J-encoded phenylalanine. The earlier analysis of some 580 of the donors excluded any sequence lacking an unambiguous match to a single V gene segment. An earlier analysis of a few hundred of the donors called V segments functional above 56.7% productive rearrangements and segregating when the between-donor standard deviation exceeded 5%. To diagnose cytomegalovirus status from the catalog of TCR beta chain sequences, a statistical classification framework was built. V and J gene assignment, in a later analysis, came from comparing TCR nucleotide sequences with IMGT/GENE-DB human TR gene sequences. In a later analysis, CDR3 sequences and most-parsimonious VDJ recombination scenarios were assigned using the TCRdist pipeline. In a later analysis, every TCR beta chain was defined by the combination of its CDR3 amino acid sequence and its V-gene family, and reads without a unique V-gene family were dropped. To address suspected cross-contamination and a sequencing artifact, a later analysis removed 592 highly shared, low-generation-probability nucleotide sequences. A later analysis calculated a clonal expansion index for each public chain from normalized within-repertoire ranks of inferred template counts. In a later analysis, generation probabilities were computed using a VDJ recombination model fitted to out-of-frame rearrangements, and the results were checked against IGoR. Hypergeometric tests were used in a later analysis to score TCR-TCR, TCR-HLA and TCR-CMV co-occurrence, with a repertoire-size bias correction applied to the TCR pairs. A later analysis estimated false discovery rates by permuting HLA or CMV assignments 20 times. In a later analysis, co-occurring TCRs were grouped using DBSCAN, and TCRdist sequence similarity was added for clustering within HLA-allele-positive subsets. Repertoires with fewer than 30,000 or more than 120,000 public chains were left out of co-occurrence clustering, as were about five repertoires with anomalous nucleotide sharing. This immuneACCESS table, as held by TCRdb, lists in-frame sequences with V and J called but not all clones. Of the missing ones, under half trace to an unresolved V gene in checked studies; the others have no known cause. V and J calls and clone size are given by that table; D and trimming were obtained from the DNA. Counted in this sample were around 100,000 clones; 84% of them appeared once. The top ten clones comprise 1.2% of the sample.

The record originates from a study of cytomegalovirus exposure and HLA in healthy donors (dated by TCRdb to about 2017). General notes on the study: In an earlier analysis of 587 of the donors, roughly 300 Gb of sequence data and 90 million to 120 million unique TCR beta sequences from 150 million to 200 million T cells were reported. Roughly 300 gigabases of sequencing data and roughly 90 million unique TCR sequences were included in an early release covering 550 to 800 HLA-typed donors. Of the roughly 400 genotyped donors, around 81% fell in the genetic ancestry cluster associated with self-reported Caucasian donors. The study aimed to test whether signatures of past pathogen exposure could be identified by cataloging public T cell receptors. Using immunosequencing, the study profiled T cell repertoires from 666 subjects and related those repertoires to cytomegalovirus serostatus. Besides the first cohort of around 700 subjects, a separate validation cohort made up of 120 different subjects was used. To predict cytomegalovirus infection status, the study brought together high-throughput TCR immunosequencing, statistical association of individual TCRs with disease status, and machine learning. In a later analysis, previously published TCR beta repertoires from more than 500 donors were re-analyzed and high-resolution HLA genotyping was added so that TCR occurrence patterns could be studied. The later analysis used no new phenotypic data to find candidate immune exposures, relying instead on TCR beta sequences and their occurrence across donors. To decide whether each TCR beta V gene segment behaved as functional or pseudogenic, an earlier analysis of 587 of the donors relied on high-throughput TCR beta sequencing. Donor age, sex, ethnicity and CMV serostatus were compiled together with the repertoire data. In a later genetic analysis, genome-wide SNP genotypes for about 65% of the roughly 700 donors were used, and that subset was treated as a discovery cohort. All discovery cohort repertoires had been generated on a single sequencing platform. HLA typing included class I and class II loci at four-digit resolution. Typing coverage varied by locus: 629-630 donors for A, B, C, DRB1 and DQB1; roughly 560 for DQA1; approximately 570 for DPA1; approximately 490 for DPB1. A few DR-DQ haplotypes were treated as single units for association and clustering because of strong linkage in the cohort. Across some 400 genotyped donors of the cohort, an average of 235,054 unique TCR beta nucleotide sequences per donor were sequenced, and roughly 20% of those sequences were non-productive.

The cohort was made up of 650 to 700 healthy bone marrow donors. At the time of sampling, every cohort member was nominally healthy, though immune exposures that went unrecorded were likely present. The donor tested CMV seronegative and was one of the 352 seronegative cohort members. Every donor gave a peripheral blood sample, and the peripheral blood mononuclear cells from that sample were used for TCR beta sequencing. Genomic DNA was extracted from the blood cell samples with the Qiagen DNeasy Blood Extraction Kit. Summary of the overall study and its limitations: In both the original and validation cohorts, the classifier was reported to diagnose cytomegalovirus status with high specificity and sensitivity. Only TCR beta chains were sequenced in this cohort, and the absence of alpha or paired-chain data limited detectable features. In an earlier analysis of some 550 of the donors, most TCR beta V segments were observed in productive rearrangements about 87% or about 30% of the time, broadly matching IMGT annotations. The authors suggested that the approach could potentially be extended to other disease states and immunological phenotypes. Sequencing depth was assumed to be roughly uniform across donors in the presence/absence analyses, though that assumption may not hold. The only immune exposure information available for the cohort was CMV serostatus. At a false discovery rate of 0.05, a later analysis linked under 20,000 TCR beta sequences to specific HLA alleles. When HLA alleles, especially DR and DQ, strongly co-occurred, TCR associations were difficult to assign to individual alleles. Correlated functional status among segregating V segments might be attributable to linkage disequilibrium, but an unknown experimental factor could not be ruled out. An association between a missense DCLRE1C variant and V-gene and J-gene trimming of TCR beta chains was found in a later genetic analysis and replicated in an independent cohort. In vitro tests confirmed that a few of the cytomegalovirus-associated TCR beta chains recognize cytomegalovirus antigens. Because the 87-base-pair reads could not distinguish some IMGT-functional V segments, including TRBV6-2 and TRBV6-3, those segments were excluded. In a later analysis, most CMV-associated TCR beta chains were found to appear HLA-restricted, with HLA associations seemingly driven largely by CMV exposure. According to a later analysis, TCR association rates differed among HLA loci, with DRB1 alleles showing the most associated TCRs and HLA-C alleles showing the fewest. According to a later analysis, parvovirus B19, influenza, CMV and Epstein-Barr virus appeared linked to several top co-occurrence clusters. According to a later genetic analysis, donors in an Asian-associated ancestry cluster had fewer N-insertions in productive TCRs than the approximately 650-donor mean. Because HLA typing was unavailable for some donors at each locus, only the typed subset was used in association tests. A further reported finding was that TCR beta sequences accurately predicted the HLA-A and HLA-B alleles for most subjects in the first cohort. A total of 150 to 200 TCR beta chains were listed by the study as associated with cytomegalovirus. Compared with equally common non-associated chains, HLA-associated TCR beta chains in a later analysis were more clonally expanded and had lower generation probabilities. Most TCR sequences were seen in very few donors, while some public TCRs were found in many individuals. The sequencing pipeline was judged likely to have produced a cluster of highly shared sequence variants as a technical artifact. Because counts were too low, fewer than 20 rarely observed V segments, including chromosome 9 orphons, were excluded from the earlier analysis of around 590 of the donors.

The TCR originated in a woman under 30 in good health and CMV-seronegative. The V and J segments used are TRBV11-2 and TRBJ2-1; the D region possibly corresponds to TRBD1 (5 bases align). The material sequenced was PBMCs. The CDR3 reads as follows: CASSLVGPGYEQFF. The sequence in DNA is TGTGCCAGCAGCCTAGTGGGGCCGGGTTATGAGCAGTTCTTC.